Each of the 26 T cell receptor beta chains below was sequenced from the same sample in a study of cytomegalovirus exposure and HLA in healthy donors (dated by TCRdb to the late 2010s). Libraries came from the immunoSEQ multiplex PCR assay. For the multiplex PCR, a mixture combining 60 forward primers for TCR Vbeta segments and 13 reverse primers for TCR Jbeta segments was used. Sourced from immuneACCESS, this table was stored by TCRdb with only in-frame sequences that have V and J called. A share of the clones is absent; for the studies checked, an unresolved V gene accounts for under half, and the remainder has no known explanation. The sample table lists 200,000 to 250,000 clones, more than 75% of them with a count of one. About 1.2% of the sample lies in the top ten. Sequencing input: PBMCs. These receptors were obtained from a human donor in good health.

This clone was counted a single time. V and J are TRBV27 and TRBJ2-7, with 7 bases identical to TRBD1. The V gene's germline CDR1 is MNHEY and CDR2 SMNVEV (reference sequence). J was trimmed by 2 bases and V by 3 bases; bases with no gene match: 4. The CDR3 has 14 residues. In DNA form, the CDR3 reads TGTGCCAGCAGTTTGCGACAGGGTCCCTACGAGCAGTACTTC. Its protein is CASSLRQGPYEQYF.

The chain has TRBV19 and TRBJ2-5; weak D call: TRBD1 (5 bases). V was trimmed by 4 bases and J by 4 bases, leaving 19 bases between them. The germline CDR1 and CDR2 sequences are LNHDA and SQIVND (reference sequence). The CDR3 totals 16 residues. CDR3 protein: CASSKGRVRIGETQYF. DNA of the CDR3: TGTGCCAGTAGTAAGGGCAGGGTGCGGATCGGAGAGACCCAGTACTTC.

The chain links TRBV11-2 to TRBJ2-4; 8 nucleotides agree with TRBD1. V shed 4 bases, J shed 4 bases, and the junction held 12 bases outside the gene matches. Germline CDR1 and CDR2: SGHAT and FQNNGV. This CDR3 is built from 17 residues. The CDR3 region has the DNA TGTGCCAGCAGCTCCCGGGACAGGAGTCCGGCTAAAAACATTCAGTACTTC. It yields the protein CASSSRDRSPAKNIQYF.

The rearrangement uses TRBV5-1 and TRBJ1-4; D gene unclear. V was pared by 0 bases and J by 7 bases, with 10 bases between. The CDR3 spans 14 residues. Looked up from germline, CDR1 is SGHRS and CDR2 is YFSETQ. The CDR3 region is CASSLVGVGEKLFF. The CDR3 region has the DNA TGCGCCAGCAGCTTGGTCGGGGTGGGTGAAAAACTGTTTTTT.

This clone has just one count. The gene calls are TRBV15 and TRBJ2-5; maybe TRBD2 (6 bases). CDR3 length: 13 amino acids. The V end lost 6 bases, the J end lost 0 bases, and 8 bases lay between the germline ends. Germline V CDR1 and CDR2: LNHNV, YYDKDF (reference sequence). CDR3 sequence: CATSSSDQETQYF. Here the CDR3 DNA reads TGTGCCACCAGTTCTAGCGACCAAGAGACCCAGTACTTC.

The chain has TRBV25-1 and TRBJ1-5, with D unresolved. Germline loops: CDR1 MGHDK, CDR2 SYGVNS. Trimming removed 5 bases from V and 2 bases from J, with 7 bases in between. The CDR3 runs to 13 residues. CDR3 DNA: TGTGCCAGCAGTCGGGTGGGCAATCAGCCCCAGCATTTT. It is translated as CASSRVGNQPQHF.

Comment on this clone: The sample holds other DNA sequences that translate to the same CDR3. The chain uses TRBV5-4 and TRBJ2-7; 13 bases map to TRBD2. Germline V gives CDR1 SGHNT, CDR2 YYREEE (reference sequence). CDR3 length: 15 residues. Unmatched junction bases numbered 2, after V lost 0 bases and J lost 5 bases. The chain's CDR3 is CASSLAGLAGDEQYF. CDR3 coding DNA: TGTGCCAGCAGCTTGGCCGGACTAGCGGGAGACGAGCAGTACTTC. Drawing the rest from reference TRBV5-4 and TRBJ2-7, the complete variable domain is ETGVTQSPTHLIKTRGQQVTLRCSSQSGHNTVSWYQQALGQGPQFIFQYYREEENGRGNFPPRFSGLQFPNYSSELNVNALELDDSALYLCASSLAGLAGDEQYFGPGTRLTVT.

This sequence joins TRBV6-1 and TRBJ1-4, with D perhaps matching TRBD1 (5 bases). Germline CDR1 MNHNS, CDR2 SASEGT. The CDR3 covers 14 residues. Trimming took off 3 bases at V and 6 bases at J, with 11 bases between the two ends. CDR3 coding DNA: TGTGCCAGCAGTGAGGGCGGGGCGGATGAAAAACTGTTTTTT. This gives the protein CASSEGGADEKLFF.

The V and J genes are TRBV5-1 and TRBJ2-5; TRBD1 aligns across 7 bases. Germline V gives CDR1 SGHRS, CDR2 YFSETQ. The CDR3 runs to 14 residues. V shed 0 bases and J 12 bases; nucleotides not matched to a gene: 11. The CDR3 protein is CASSLGQGKKLKYF. The CDR3 DNA sequence: TGCGCCAGCAGCTTGGGACAGGGAAAAAAACTCAAGTACTTC.

The V gene is TRBV18, the J gene TRBJ2-7; 8 positions agree with TRBD1. The CDR3 loop spans 14 amino acids. Germline V CDR1 and CDR2: KGHSH, LQKENI. J lost 5 bases, V lost 5 bases, and 8 bases had no gene match. The CDR3: CASSEDRVTNEQYF. The CDR3 DNA is TGTGCCAGCTCAGAGGACAGGGTAACTAACGAGCAGTACTTC.

The chain joins TRBV5-1 to TRBJ2-2; possible D gene TRBD2, 5 bases. Trimming shortened V by 0 bases and J by 6 bases, and 9 bases separated the two germline ends. Germline loops: CDR1 SGHRS, CDR2 YFSETQ. The CDR3 extends over 14 amino acids. CDR3 amino acids: CASSLELGSGELFF. CDR3 DNA sequence: TGCGCCAGCAGCTTGGAACTAGGTTCCGGGGAGCTGTTTTTT.

V gene TRBV15 combines with J gene TRBJ2-7, with TRBD2 matching 10 bases. There are 15 residues in the CDR3. CDR1 LNHNV and CDR2 YYDKDF come from the germline V gene (reference sequence). The ends lost 8 bases at V and 5 bases at J; junction bases unmatched: 12. CDR3: CATAPSGRISHEQYF. The CDR3 DNA reads TGTGCCACCGCCCCTAGCGGGAGAATTTCCCACGAGCAGTACTTC.

This rearrangement joins TRBV7-2 to TRBJ2-1, with D possibly TRBD2 on 5 matching bases. The CDR3 has 13 residues. Per germline, CDR1 SGHTA and CDR2 FQGNSA. V lost 5 bases to trimming and J lost 7 bases, with 12 bases between them. CDR3 region: CASSTPLGNEQFF. The CDR3, as DNA: TGTGCCAGCAGCACACCACTAGGGAATGAGCAGTTCTTC.

The V and J genes are TRBV28 and TRBJ2-5; D remains unclear. V was trimmed by 7 bases and J by 0 bases, leaving 6 bases between them. The germline CDR1 and CDR2 sequences are MDHEN and SYDVKM. The CDR3 is 12 amino acids. The CDR3 DNA follows: TGTGCCAGCACCCATTACCAAGAGACCCAGTACTTC. Protein: CASTHYQETQYF.

The chain employs TRBV7-2 and TRBJ2-7, with 8 bases aligning to TRBD2. Looked up from germline, CDR1 is SGHTA and CDR2 is FQGNSA. CDR3 length: 12 residues. Trimming at V came to 3 bases and at J to 13 bases, leaving 8 bases not matched to a gene. The CDR3 protein is CASSLVREALYF. As DNA, the CDR3 is TGTGCCAGCAGCTTGGTGCGGGAGGCCCTTTACTTC.

V is TRBV7-9 and J is TRBJ2-6; 8 bases fit TRBD1. After removal of 3 bases from V and 2 bases from J, the junction contained 3 bases not matched to a gene. CDR3 length: 16 residues. CDR1 is SEHNR and CDR2 is FQNEAQ in the germline V gene (reference sequence). The CDR3 reads CASSLPGGTGANVLTF. CDR3 coding DNA: TGTGCCAGCAGCTTGCCAGGGGGCACTGGGGCCAACGTCCTGACTTTC.

The chain recombines TRBV10-3 with TRBJ2-7; a possible D gene is TRBD1 (6 bases). Trimming removed 8 bases at V and 0 bases at J, with 14 bases between. CDR1 ENHRY and CDR2 SYGVKD come from the germline V gene. The CDR3 covers 14 residues. The CDR3 bases are TGTGCCATCGCCTCAGGGGACACCTCCTACGAGCAGTACTTC. This gives the protein CAIASGDTSYEQYF.

The gene calls are TRBV4-3 and TRBJ2-1; D is perhaps TRBD2 (6 bases). Germline CDR1 reads LGHNA; CDR2 reads YSLEER. Trimming removed 1 base from V and 0 bases from J, with 22 bases in between. This CDR3 has 20 amino acids. CDR3 in amino acids: CASSQVEAGYVSSSYNEQFF. CDR3 nucleotide sequence: TGCGCCAGCAGCCAAGTTGAAGCGGGTTATGTATCAAGCTCCTACAATGAGCAGTTCTTC.

V gene TRBV30 combines with J gene TRBJ2-3, with 7 bases identical to TRBD1. Germline values: CDR1 GTSNPN, CDR2 SVGIG (reference sequence). The CDR3 covers 14 residues. Trimming cost V 3 bases and J 10 bases; bases outside gene matches: 13. CDR3 nucleotides: TGTGCCTGGAGCCCCGCGACAGGGTTGATTGCGCAGTATTTT. This gives the protein CAWSPATGLIAQYF.

The CDR3 DNA is TGTGCCAGCAGCTTAGAGGCGGGGGGAAGAAAAGCTTTCTTT. Translation gives CASSLEAGGRKAFF. The chain uses TRBV7-9 and TRBJ1-1; TRBD1 might be the D (5 bases). In germline, CDR1 is SEHNR, CDR2 FQNEAQ (reference sequence). V lost 1 base to trimming and J lost 9 bases, with 15 bases between them. The CDR3 spans 14 residues.

The chain couples TRBV25-1 to TRBJ2-3; 13 bases are shared with TRBD2. V was pared by 6 bases and J by 1 base, with 4 bases of the junction left unmatched. CDR1 is MGHDK, CDR2 SYGVNS, per germline. The length of the CDR3 is 16 residues. In nucleotides, the CDR3 is TGTGCCAGCAGGAGACTAGCGGGAGGTTGCACAGATACGCAGTATTTT. Translation gives CASRRLAGGCTDTQYF.

This clone was picked up a small number of times. The J gene is TRBJ2-7, the V gene TRBV19; TRBD1 matches at 8 bases. This CDR3 is 14 amino acids long. The germline V gene has CDR1 LNHDA and CDR2 SQIVND (reference sequence). The J segment lost 6 bases and the V segment lost 5 bases, leaving 9 bases of the junction unmatched. The CDR3 region is CASSSGQGFSEQYF. The DNA for the CDR3 is TGTGCCAGTAGTTCCGGACAGGGCTTTAGCGAGCAGTACTTC.

The chain uses TRBV19 and TRBJ2-3, with 7 bases aligning to TRBD2. The CDR3 is 13 amino acids. Trimming cost V 9 bases and J 0 bases; bases outside gene matches: 3. Germline CDR1 is LNHDA and CDR2 is SQIVND (reference sequence). CDR3 sequence reads: CASSGTSTDTQYF. DNA of the CDR3: TGTGCCAGCAGCGGGACTAGCACAGATACGCAGTATTTT.

This chain connects TRBV2 to TRBJ1-2; D might be TRBD1 (6 bases). V lost 5 bases and J lost 4, with 11 bases in between. Germline lookup yields CDR1 SNHLY and CDR2 FYNNEI. The CDR3 runs 13 residues. Here the CDR3 reads CASSSDRPYGYTF. The CDR3 DNA reads TGTGCCAGCAGTTCAGACAGGCCCTATGGCTACACCTTC.

The J gene is TRBJ2-7, the V gene TRBV4-1; 14 bases match TRBD2. V gave up 4 bases and J gave up 3 bases; unmatched junction bases: 11. The CDR3 length is 18 residues. CDR1 and CDR2 (germline): MGHRA, YSYEKL. CDR3 sequence reads: CASSRYPGLAGEGYEQYF. DNA for the CDR3: TGCGCCAGCAGCCGGTATCCGGGACTAGCGGGAGAGGGCTACGAGCAGTACTTC.

V usage is TRBV29-1 and J usage is TRBJ2-3, with unresolved D. The CDR3 has 14 residues. Per the germline V gene, CDR1 is SQVTM and CDR2 is ANQGSEA. Deletions cut 2 bases from V and 0 bases from J, with 9 bases between. For the CDR3, the DNA is TGCAGCGTTGAAACCCAGACTAGCACAGATACGCAGTATTTT. Its translation: CSVETQTSTDTQYF.